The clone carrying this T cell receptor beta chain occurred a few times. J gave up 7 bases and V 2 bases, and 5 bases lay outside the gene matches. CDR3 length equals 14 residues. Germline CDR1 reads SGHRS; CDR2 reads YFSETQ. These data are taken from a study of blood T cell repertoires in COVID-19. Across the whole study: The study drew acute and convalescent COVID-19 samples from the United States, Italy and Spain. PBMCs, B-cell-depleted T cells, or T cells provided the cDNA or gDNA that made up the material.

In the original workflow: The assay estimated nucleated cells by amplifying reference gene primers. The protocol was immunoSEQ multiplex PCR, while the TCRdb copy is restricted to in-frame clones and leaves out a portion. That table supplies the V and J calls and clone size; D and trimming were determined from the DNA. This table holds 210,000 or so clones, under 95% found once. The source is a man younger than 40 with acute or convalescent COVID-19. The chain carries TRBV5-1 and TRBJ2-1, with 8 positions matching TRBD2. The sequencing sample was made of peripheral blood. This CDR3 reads CASSLSGSWNEQFF. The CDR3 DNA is TGCGCCAGCAGCTTAAGCGGGAGCTGGAATGAGCAGTTCTTC.